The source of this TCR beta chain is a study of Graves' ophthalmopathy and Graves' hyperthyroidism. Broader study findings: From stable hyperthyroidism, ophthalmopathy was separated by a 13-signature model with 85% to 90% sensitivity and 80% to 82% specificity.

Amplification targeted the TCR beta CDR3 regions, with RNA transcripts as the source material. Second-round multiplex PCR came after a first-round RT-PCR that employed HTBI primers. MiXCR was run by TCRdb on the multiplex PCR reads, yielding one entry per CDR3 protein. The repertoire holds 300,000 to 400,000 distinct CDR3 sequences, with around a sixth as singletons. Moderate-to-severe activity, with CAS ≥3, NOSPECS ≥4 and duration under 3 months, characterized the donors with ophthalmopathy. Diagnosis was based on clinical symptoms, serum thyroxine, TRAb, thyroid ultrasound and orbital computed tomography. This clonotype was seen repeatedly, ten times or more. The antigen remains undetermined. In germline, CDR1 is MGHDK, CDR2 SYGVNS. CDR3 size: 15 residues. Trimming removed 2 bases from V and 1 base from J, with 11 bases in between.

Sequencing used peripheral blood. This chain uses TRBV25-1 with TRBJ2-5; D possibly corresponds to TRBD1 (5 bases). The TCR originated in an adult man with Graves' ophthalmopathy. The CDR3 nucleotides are TGTGCCAGCAGTGAACCAGGGATGATCCAAGAGACCCAGTACTTC. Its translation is CASSEPGMIQETQYF.